The 19 T cell receptor beta chains listed next were all sequenced from one sample in a study of shared clonotypes between healthy human individuals. Produced via immunoSEQ multiplex PCR; TCRdb's table is partial and in-frame only. The profile shows 450,000 to 550,000 clones, roughly 78% of them singletons. Sequences were obtained from PBMCs. The receptors were sampled from a woman in her thirties or forties in good health. Some clones in this sample may be carry-over from other donors' samples.

The chain joins TRBV2 to TRBJ2-3; D unresolved. V gave up 6 bases and J gave up 0 bases, with 13 bases separating them. Germline V lookup: CDR1 SNHLY, CDR2 FYNNEI. CDR3 length: 15 amino acids. The CDR3 region has the DNA TGTGCCAGCAGCCGTCGACACGGAAGCACAGATACGCAGTATTTT. This codes for CASSRRHGSTDTQYF.

This rearrangement joins TRBV19 to TRBJ2-1, with 8 bases matching TRBD2. CDR1 LNHDA and CDR2 SQIVND come from the germline V gene (reference sequence). The CDR3 is 15 amino acids. V gave up 3 bases and J gave up 9 bases; unmatched junction bases: 10. This CDR3 is CASSIRGRQGGEQFF. CDR3 coding DNA: TGTGCCAGTAGTATCCGCGGGAGGCAAGGGGGTGAGCAGTTCTTC. Supplemented by reference TRBV19 and TRBJ2-1, the full variable domain reads DGGITQSPKYLFRKEGQNVTLSCEQNLNHDAMYWYRQDPGQGLRLIYYSQIVNDFQKGDIAEGYSVSREKKESFPLTVTSAQKNPTAFYLCASSIRGRQGGEQFFGPGTRLTVL.

Here the CDR3 DNA reads TGCGCCAGCAGTCAATCGGAGGCTAGCGGGAATGAGCAGTTCTTC. Amino acid sequence: CASSQSEASGNEQFF. The chain has TRBV23-1 and TRBJ2-1; 8 bases fit TRBD2. TRBV23-1 is an ORF, with its function uncertain. This CDR3 is built from 15 residues. With 0 bases clipped from V and 7 bases from J, the junction kept 5 bases outside the gene matches.

This clone has only one observation. The chain recombines TRBV14 with TRBJ2-3; D might be TRBD2 (6 bases). The germline CDR1 and CDR2 sequences are SGHDN and FVKESK. Trimming removed 2 bases from V and 9 bases from J, with 6 bases in between. The CDR3 is made up of 11 amino acids. CDR3 nucleotides: TGTGCCAGCAGCCAAAGCGGGACGCAGTATTTT. It codes for CASSQSGTQYF.

A single count supports this clone. The V and J genes are TRBV29-1 and TRBJ1-2, with a possible D match to TRBD1 (5 bases). The germline V gene has CDR1 SQVTM and CDR2 ANQGSEA. CDR3 length equals 12 residues. The V end was cut by 7 bases, the J end by 1 base, with 10 bases between. As DNA, the CDR3 is TGCAGCGCAAGGGGCGGTAACTATGGCTACACCTTC. Its translation is CSARGGNYGYTF.

Here the CDR3 reads CASSVGQGVEETQYF. CDR3 in DNA: TGTGCCAGCAGCGTGGGACAGGGGGTGGAAGAGACCCAGTACTTC. This chain links TRBV9 with TRBJ2-5; 11 nucleotides align to TRBD1. With V trimmed by 2 bases and J by 3 bases, 3 bases remained unmatched. The CDR3 has 15 residues. Germline loops: CDR1 SGDLS, CDR2 YYNGEE.

The J gene is TRBJ1-5, the V gene TRBV7-8; D is possibly TRBD1 (5 bases). This CDR3 is 16 amino acids long. Trimming cost V 0 bases and J 7 bases, with 16 bases left between them. Germline loops: CDR1 SGHVS, CDR2 FQNEAQ. The CDR3 coding sequence is TGTGCCAGCAGCTTAGCGACTAGAGGGGACCGGCAGCCCCAGCATTTT. Protein sequence: CASSLATRGDRQPQHF.

The chain joins TRBV20-1 to TRBJ2-7; unclear D gene. The length of the CDR3 is 9 residues. Germline CDR1 reads DFQATT; CDR2 reads SNEGSKA (reference sequence). V dropped 3 bases and J dropped 7 bases, with 4 bases sitting between them. Here the CDR3 DNA reads TGCAGTGCTAGTCGAGAGCAGTACTTC. Amino acid sequence: CSASREQYF.

The gene calls are TRBV7-6 and TRBJ2-7; D is undetermined. Germline V lookup: CDR1 SGHVS, CDR2 FNYEAQ. V was shortened by 4 bases and J by 6 bases, with 13 bases between the two germline ends. The length of the CDR3 is 13 residues. The CDR3 DNA sequence: TGTGCCAGCAGCTCCGGACCGAAAGGCGAGCAGTACTTC. It yields the protein CASSSGPKGEQYF.

This clone was counted between two and nine times. This chain links TRBV7-3 with TRBJ2-6; TRBD1 might be the D (5 bases). Germline values: CDR1 SGHTA, CDR2 FQGTGA. The germline V and J ends were trimmed by 3 bases and 2 bases, with 8 bases remaining between them. CDR3 length equals 15 residues. CDR3 DNA sequence: TGTGCCAGCAGCTTGACAGTAACTGGGGCCAACGTCCTGACTTTC. Translated, it gives CASSLTVTGANVLTF. Combining the CDR3 with reference TRBV7-3 and TRBJ2-6 gives the whole variable domain GAGVSQTPSNKVTEKGKYVELRCDPISGHTALYWYRQSLGQGPEFLIYFQGTGAADDSGLPNDRFFAVRPEGSVSTLKIQRTERGDSAVYLCASSLTVTGANVLTFGAGSRLTVL.

The chain couples TRBV5-1 to TRBJ1-1; TRBD1 aligns across 10 bases. V was clipped by 4 bases and J by 0 bases; unmatched bases: 6. This CDR3 contains 16 residues. Germline lookup yields CDR1 SGHRS and CDR2 YFSETQ. In nucleotides, the CDR3 is TGCGCCAGCAGCCAGGGACAGGGGTCGATGAACACTGAAGCTTTCTTT. Translating gives CASSQGQGSMNTEAFF.

This clone was found a few times. The V gene is TRBV10-3, the J gene TRBJ2-3; TRBD2 matches at 13 bases. Germline trimming cut 2 bases from V and 3 bases from J; bases unmatched to any gene: 5. Germline CDR1 and CDR2: ENHRY and SYGVKD. This CDR3 contains 17 residues. In nucleotides, the CDR3 is TGTGCCATCAGTGAGGCGGGGACTAGCGGGATTACAGATACGCAGTATTTT. Its translation is CAISEAGTSGITDTQYF.

The gene calls are TRBV29-1 and TRBJ1-1; D uncertain. Germline V CDR1 and CDR2: SQVTM, ANQGSEA. This CDR3 is built from 12 residues. V was pared by 4 bases and J by 5 bases, with 11 bases between. The CDR3 region is CSVGNGETEAFF. CDR3 in DNA: TGCAGCGTTGGGAACGGCGAAACTGAAGCTTTCTTT.

With respect to this clone: Sequence at one end of the junction differs from germline and may be a read error. The chain recombines TRBV7-7 with TRBJ2-5, with D tentatively TRBD2 (6 bases). Germline-derived CDR1 and CDR2 are SSHAT and FNYEAQ (reference sequence). This CDR3 region has 15 residues. The CDR3 region has the DNA TGTGCTAGCAGCTTAGTTGGGGGGACGGGCGAGACCCAGTACTTC. Its translation: CASSLVGGTGETQYF.

V gene TRBV5-1 combines with J gene TRBJ2-6; D possibly corresponds to TRBD1 (6 bases). V dropped 0 bases and J dropped 0 bases, with 13 bases sitting between them. The CDR3 length is 18 residues. The germline V gene has CDR1 SGHRS and CDR2 YFSETQ. The CDR3 DNA is TGCGCCAGCAGCTTGGTCGGGACAACGCTCTCTGGGGCCAACGTCCTGACTTTC. Translated: CASSLVGTTLSGANVLTF.

The chain recombines TRBV4-1 with TRBJ2-5; the match to TRBD2 covers 8 bases. Per germline, CDR1 MGHRA and CDR2 YSYEKL. CDR3 length: 17 amino acids. V lost 1 base to trimming and J lost 2 bases; unmatched junction nucleotides: 9. CDR3 bases: TGCGCCAGCAGCCAAGGGCTAGCGGGCCTTAGACAAGAGACCCAGTACTTC. Translating it yields CASSQGLAGLRQETQYF.

In regard to this clone: Other DNA variants within this sample encode the same CDR3. This rearrangement joins TRBV7-3 to TRBJ2-1; TRBD2 matches at 10 bases. This CDR3 region has 14 residues. In germline, CDR1 is SGHTA, CDR2 FQGTGA. The ends lost 4 bases at V and 4 bases at J; junction bases unmatched: 1. This chain's CDR3 is CASSSLAGYNEQFF. The CDR3 nucleotides read TGTGCCAGCAGCTCACTAGCGGGATACAATGAGCAGTTCTTC.

This chain links TRBV6-1 with TRBJ2-3; TRBD1 aligns across 11 bases. Germline V gene lookup returns CDR1 MNHNS and CDR2 SASEGT. The CDR3 length is 17 residues. The junction had 7 bases not matched to a gene; V was cut back by 0 bases and J by 5 bases. The CDR3 is CASSEAGQGASQDTQYF. CDR3 DNA: TGTGCCAGCAGTGAAGCAGGACAGGGGGCGAGTCAAGATACGCAGTATTTT.

This clone was seen only once. The chain combines TRBV30 with TRBJ2-5; D perhaps matches TRBD1 (6 bases). The CDR3 totals 12 residues. Germline lookup yields CDR1 GTSNPN and CDR2 SVGIG (reference sequence). V shed 4 bases and J shed 6 bases, with 12 bases lying between them. CDR3 residues: CAWMGDKKTQYF. As DNA, the CDR3 is TGTGCCTGGATGGGGGACAAGAAGACCCAGTACTTC.